This paragraph reports one T cell receptor (beta chain). Its antigen is not identified. After removal of 5 bases from V and 6 bases from J, the junction contained 13 bases not matched to a gene. The germline V gene has CDR1 SGHTA and CDR2 FQGNSA. This CDR3 has 15 amino acids. This entry comes from a study of T cell repertoires in cytomegalovirus infection. The study's findings and limits: Identification of carriers of CMV plus the relevant HLA was performed using cumulative public TCR beta family frequency. CMV-specific TCR beta clonotypes restricted by HLA-C dominated the ex vivo response.

TCRdb re-called the reads with MiXCR, one entry per CDR3 protein. The sample carries about 70,000 distinct CDR3 sequences, 20% to 25% recorded once. This chain links TRBV7-2 with TRBJ2-7; the match to TRBD2 covers 7 bases. Sequenced material: CD8+ T cells from cultured PBMCs, taken from culture after CMV antigen stimulation. The sequence was collected from a human donor in good health (CMV status not recorded). Some clones in this sample may be carry-over from other donors' samples. CDR3 protein: CASSRAGDPSLEQYF. The CDR3 DNA follows: TGTGCCAGCAGCCGGGCGGGGGACCCTTCTCTCGAGCAGTACTTC.